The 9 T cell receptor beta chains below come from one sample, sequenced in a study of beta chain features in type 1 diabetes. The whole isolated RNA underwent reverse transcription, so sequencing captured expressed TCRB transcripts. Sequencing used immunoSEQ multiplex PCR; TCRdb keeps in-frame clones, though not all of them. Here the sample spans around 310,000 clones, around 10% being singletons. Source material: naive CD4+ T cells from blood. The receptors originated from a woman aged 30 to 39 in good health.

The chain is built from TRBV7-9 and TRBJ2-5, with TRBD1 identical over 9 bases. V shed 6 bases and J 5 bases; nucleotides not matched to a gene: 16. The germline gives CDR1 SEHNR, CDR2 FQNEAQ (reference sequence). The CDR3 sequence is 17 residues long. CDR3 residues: CASSLYRYRGRPETQYF. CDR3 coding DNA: TGTGCCAGCAGTTTGTACCGATACAGGGGGCGACCGGAGACCCAGTACTTC.

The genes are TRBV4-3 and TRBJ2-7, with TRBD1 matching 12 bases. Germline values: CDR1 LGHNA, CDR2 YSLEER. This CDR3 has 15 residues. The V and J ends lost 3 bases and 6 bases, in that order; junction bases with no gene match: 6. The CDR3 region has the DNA TGCGCCAGCAGCCAGTATGGGACAGGGGGCTCCGAGCAGTACTTC. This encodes CASSQYGTGGSEQYF.

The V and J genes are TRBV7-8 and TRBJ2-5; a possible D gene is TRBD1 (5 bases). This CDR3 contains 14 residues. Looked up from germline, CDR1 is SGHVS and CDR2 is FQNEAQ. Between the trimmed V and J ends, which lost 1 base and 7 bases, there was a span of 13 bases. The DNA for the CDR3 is TGTGCCAGCAGCTTAGAGGCAGGGCCCGGGACCCAGTACTTC. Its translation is CASSLEAGPGTQYF. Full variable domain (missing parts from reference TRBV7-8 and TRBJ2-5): GAGVSQSPRYKVAKRGQDVALRCDPISGHVSLFWYQQALGQGPEFLTYFQNEAQLDKSGLPSDRFFAERPEGSVSTLKIQRTQQEDSAVYLCASSLEAGPGTQYFGPGTRLLVL.

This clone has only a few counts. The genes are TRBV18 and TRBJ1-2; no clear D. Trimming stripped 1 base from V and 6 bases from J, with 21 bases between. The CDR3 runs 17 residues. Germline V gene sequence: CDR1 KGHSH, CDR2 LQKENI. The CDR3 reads CASSPLPTRLRGDGYTF. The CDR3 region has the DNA TGTGCCAGCTCACCACTACCTACTCGGCTCCGGGGAGATGGCTACACCTTC.

The CDR3 is CAWRGQGAMANEKLFF. The CDR3, as DNA: TGTGCCTGGAGGGGACAGGGGGCGATGGCTAATGAAAAACTGTTTTTT. The chain carries TRBV30 and TRBJ1-4; 12 nucleotides line up with TRBD1. After removal of 3 bases from V and 3 bases from J, the junction contained 5 bases not matched to a gene. The CDR3 runs 16 residues. The germline V gene has CDR1 GTSNPN and CDR2 SVGIG (reference sequence).

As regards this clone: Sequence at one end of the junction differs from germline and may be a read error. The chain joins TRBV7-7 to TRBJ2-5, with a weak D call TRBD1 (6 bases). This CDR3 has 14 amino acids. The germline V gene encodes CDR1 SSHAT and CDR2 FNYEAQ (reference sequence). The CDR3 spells CASSARTDQETQYF. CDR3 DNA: TGTGCTAGCAGCGCCCGGACAGACCAAGAGACCCAGTACTTC. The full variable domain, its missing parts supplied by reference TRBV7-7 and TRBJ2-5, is GAGVSQSPRYKVTKRGQDVTLRCDPISSHATLYWYQQALGQGPEFLTYFNYEAQPDKSGLPSDRFSAERPEGSISTLTIQRTEQRDSAMYRCASSARTDQETQYFGPGTRLLVL.

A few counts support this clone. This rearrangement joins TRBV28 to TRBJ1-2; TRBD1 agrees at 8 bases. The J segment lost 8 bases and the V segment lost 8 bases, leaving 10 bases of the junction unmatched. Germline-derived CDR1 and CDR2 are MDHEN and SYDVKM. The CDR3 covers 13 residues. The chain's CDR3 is CASRSDRGWGYTF. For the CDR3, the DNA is TGTGCCAGCCGAAGCGACAGGGGATGGGGCTACACCTTC.

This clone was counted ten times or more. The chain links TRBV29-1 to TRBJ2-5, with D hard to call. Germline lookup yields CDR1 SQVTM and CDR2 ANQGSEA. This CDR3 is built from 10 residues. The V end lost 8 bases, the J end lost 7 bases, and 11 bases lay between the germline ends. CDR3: CSILTGTQYF. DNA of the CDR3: TGCAGCATACTGACGGGGACCCAGTACTTC.

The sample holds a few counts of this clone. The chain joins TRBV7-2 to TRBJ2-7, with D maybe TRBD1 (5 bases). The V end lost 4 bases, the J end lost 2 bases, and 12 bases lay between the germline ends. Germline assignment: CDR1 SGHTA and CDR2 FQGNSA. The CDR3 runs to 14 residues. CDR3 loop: CASSSRQSTYEQYF. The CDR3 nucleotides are TGTGCCAGCAGCTCTAGACAGTCCACCTACGAGCAGTACTTC.